Shown below are 25 T cell receptor beta chains from a single sample sequenced in a study of T cells after yellow fever vaccination. Each CDR3 protein is one row after TCRdb ran MiXCR on the 5' RACE reads. The data hold under 150,000 distinct CDR3 sequences, with 6.5% to 8.5% observed a single time. Sequenced here: CD4+ T cells sorted from PBMCs, sampled 5 days after the yellow fever booster vaccination. The origin of the receptors is a man aged 30 to 39 who received the YFV17D yellow fever vaccine.

At least ten counts were recorded for this clonotype. The rearrangement joins TRBV7-8 to TRBJ2-2; D remains ambiguous. Trimming took off 8 bases at V and 3 bases at J, with 22 bases between the two ends. Per germline, CDR1 SGHVS and CDR2 FQNEAQ. CDR3 length: 17 amino acids. DNA of the CDR3: TGTGCCAGCGGCCGCTGGGCTGGCAATAGATACACCGGGGAGCTGTTTTTT. Amino acid sequence: CASGRWAGNRYTGELFF.

This clonotype has a count of ten or more. The chain employs TRBV20-1 and TRBJ2-3; the match to TRBD1 covers 7 bases. CDR3 length: 12 residues. Germline values: CDR1 DFQATT, CDR2 SNEGSKA (reference sequence). This CDR3 is CGGQSSTDTQYF. CDR3 DNA sequence: TGCGGGGGACAGTCTAGCACAGATACGCAGTATTTT.

Ten or more counts support this clonotype. The CDR3 protein is CASSQTIRPDLGYTF. CDR3 bases: TGCGCCAGCAGCCAAACTATTAGGCCCGATCTGGGCTACACCTTC. This chain joins TRBV4-3 and TRBJ1-2; D is unresolved. The germline V gene has CDR1 LGHNA and CDR2 YSLEER. V was shortened by 2 bases and J by 8 bases, with 18 bases between the two germline ends. The CDR3 extends over 15 amino acids.

Comments on this clonotype: A much larger clone differs by one base, so this may be a read error. The chain has TRBV6-1 and TRBJ1-1, with a weak D call TRBD1 (5 bases). The CDR3 is 16 amino acids. Germline assignment: CDR1 MNHNS and CDR2 SASEGT. The CDR3 sequence: CASAEADGRAGTEASF. The CDR3 bases are TGTGCCAGCGCCGAAGCCGATGGCAGGGCAGGAACTGAAGCTTCCTTT.

There are many counts of this clonotype. V gene TRBV27 combines with J gene TRBJ2-1; possible D gene TRBD1, 7 bases. Trimming stripped 6 bases from V and 6 bases from J, with 24 bases between. The CDR3 loop spans 17 amino acids. In germline, CDR1 is MNHEY, CDR2 SMNVEV (reference sequence). CDR3 sequence reads: CASSQRWTGPGLNEQFF. CDR3 nucleotide sequence: TGTGCCAGCAGCCAACGTTGGACAGGTCCGGGACTCAATGAGCAGTTCTTC.

This clonotype was seen repeatedly, ten times or more. This chain links TRBV11-2 with TRBJ2-1; D assignment may be TRBD1 or TRBD2 (5 bases each). Trimming pared 1 base from V and 6 bases from J, leaving 13 bases between. Germline-derived CDR1 and CDR2 are SGHAT and FQNNGV. This CDR3 has 15 residues. CDR3 DNA sequence: TGTGCCAGCAGCTTAGGGGCCGGGGCCCGCAATGAGCAGTTCTTC. Protein: CASSLGAGARNEQFF.

This clonotype came up many times. The rearrangement joins TRBV30 to TRBJ2-1, with a possible D match to TRBD1 (5 bases). Per germline, CDR1 GTSNPN and CDR2 SVGIG (reference sequence). CDR3 length equals 12 residues. V lost 3 bases and J 6 bases, leaving 9 bases between the germline ends. The CDR3 region is CAWSLQGNEQFF. The CDR3 DNA reads as TGTGCCTGGAGCCTTCAGGGCAATGAGCAGTTCTTC.

This clonotype was found many times. The chain carries TRBV10-3 and TRBJ2-7, with D possibly called TRBD1 or TRBD2 (7 bases each). The V end lost 8 bases, the J end lost 4 bases, and 15 bases lay between the germline ends. The CDR3 is 13 amino acids. Germline-derived CDR1 and CDR2 are ENHRY and SYGVKD. CDR3 loop: CAIGGDSRYEQYF. The CDR3, as DNA: TGTGCCATCGGGGGGGACAGTCGATACGAGCAGTACTTC.

This clonotype was counted ten times or more. The rearrangement uses TRBV7-2 and TRBJ1-6; D ambiguous. Trimming took 6 bases from V and 6 from J, leaving 15 bases between them. The CDR3 extends over 15 amino acids. Germline CDR1 is SGHTA and CDR2 is FQGNSA. The CDR3 reads CASSSEIGGNSPLHF. The DNA of the CDR3 is TGTGCCAGCAGTTCCGAAATTGGTGGTAATTCACCCCTCCACTTT. The full variable domain, with the rest looked up from reference TRBV7-2 and TRBJ1-6, is GAGVSQSPSNKVTEKGKDVELRCDPISGHTALYWYRQSLGQGLEFLIYFQGNSAPDKSGLPSDRFSAERTGGSVSTLTIQRTQQEDSAVYLCASSSEIGGNSPLHFGNGTRLTVT.

This clonotype has ten or more counts. The CDR3 reads CASSYGFPGTSGRAVNTQYF. CDR3 sequence (DNA): TGTGCCAGCAGTTACGGATTCCCCGGGACTAGCGGGAGGGCCGTGAATACGCAGTATTTT. The chain carries TRBV6-2 or TRBV6-3 and TRBJ2-3; 16 nucleotides agree with TRBD2. Germline V gene lookup returns CDR1 MNHEY and CDR2 SVGEGT. The CDR3 consists of 20 residues. The V gene end was trimmed by 2 bases and the J gene end by 7 bases; junction bases not matched to a gene: 15.

This clonotype was recorded at least ten times. The V call is TRBV20-1, the J call TRBJ2-1; TRBD2 agrees at 12 bases. CDR1 and CDR2 from the germline V gene are DFQATT and SNEGSKA (reference sequence). V lost 3 bases to trimming and J lost 7 bases; unmatched junction nucleotides: 4. The CDR3 spans 14 residues. This CDR3 is CSASGTSGWNEQFF. In DNA form, the CDR3 reads TGCAGTGCTAGTGGGACTAGCGGGTGGAATGAGCAGTTCTTC.

This clonotype has only a few counts. This chain uses TRBV11-2 with TRBJ2-2, with no clear D. Germline V gives CDR1 SGHAT, CDR2 FQNNGV. The CDR3 consists of 11 residues. V lost 2 bases, J lost 9 bases, and 4 bases lay in between. As DNA, the CDR3 is TGTGCCAGCAGCTTAAGCCGGGAGCTGTTTTTT. It encodes CASSLSRELFF.

The gene calls are TRBV2 and TRBJ2-5, with D unresolved. The germline CDR1 and CDR2 sequences are SNHLY and FYNNEI. The V end was cut by 8 bases, the J end by 5 bases, with 12 bases between. This CDR3 is 12 amino acids long. As DNA, the CDR3 is TGTGCCAGCGGTGCCAGGCTGGAGACCCAGTACTTC. Translation: CASGARLETQYF.

In this sample, this clonotype turned up many times. The rearrangement links TRBV7-2 to TRBJ2-1; 14 positions agree with TRBD2. Germline-derived CDR1 and CDR2 are SGHTA and FQGNSA. The V and J ends lost 5 bases and 16 bases, in that order; junction bases with no gene match: 13. This CDR3 contains 15 residues. DNA of the CDR3: TGTGCCAGCAGCCTTTACGGACTAGCGGGAGGTGGCCCTTTCTTC. Translation: CASSLYGLAGGGPFF.

This clonotype occurred many times. The chain couples TRBV5-1 to TRBJ2-1; the D is unclear. The CDR3 covers 15 residues. V gave up 3 bases and J gave up 0 bases, with 10 bases separating them. The germline CDR1 and CDR2 sequences are SGHRS and YFSETQ. The CDR3 here is CASSSTRSSYNEQFF. CDR3 coding DNA: TGCGCCAGCAGCTCAACACGGAGCTCCTACAATGAGCAGTTCTTC.

This clonotype has at least ten counts. The rearrangement links TRBV5-1 to TRBJ2-5; D perhaps matches TRBD2 (6 bases). The germline V and J ends were trimmed by 0 bases and 5 bases, with 17 bases remaining between them. Germline V CDR1 and CDR2: SGHRS, YFSETQ. The CDR3 contains 16 residues. CDR3 amino acids: CASSLVGTSYYETQYF. As DNA, the CDR3 is TGCGCCAGCAGCTTGGTGGGGACTTCCTATTACGAGACCCAGTACTTC.

This clonotype appeared many times. V is TRBV4-2 and J is TRBJ2-7, with 7 nucleotides matching TRBD2. The CDR3 has 17 amino acids. The J segment lost 2 bases and the V segment lost 4 bases, leaving 14 bases of the junction unmatched. Per the germline V gene, CDR1 is LGHNA and CDR2 is YNFKEQ. The CDR3 protein is CASSRLGVKRGAYEQYF. Written as DNA, the CDR3 is TGTGCCAGCAGCCGCCTCGGGGTGAAGCGGGGAGCCTACGAGCAGTACTTC.

The rearrangement links TRBV12-3 or TRBV12-4 to TRBJ2-7; 7 bases line up with TRBD1. The CDR3 totals 13 residues. The V gene end was trimmed by 9 bases and the J gene end by 9 bases; junction bases not matched to a gene: 14. CDR3 sequence reads: CASTDRSPGGQYF. In nucleotides, the CDR3 is TGTGCCAGTACGGACAGGTCTCCAGGCGGGCAGTACTTC.

The rearrangement joins TRBV20-1 to TRBJ2-7; TRBD2 might be the D (7 bases). Germline V CDR1 and CDR2: DFQATT, SNEGSKA (reference sequence). V lost 6 bases to trimming and J lost 0 bases, with 18 bases between them. The CDR3 consists of 15 residues. CDR3 in amino acids: CSAPSRGGGSYEQYF. CDR3 coding DNA: TGCAGTGCACCAAGTAGGGGAGGGGGCTCCTACGAGCAGTACTTC.

This clonotype was counted ten times or more. CDR3 protein: CASSSWTSGRKETQYF. CDR3 coding DNA: TGTGCCAGCAGTTCCTGGACTAGCGGGAGGAAAGAGACCCAGTACTTC. The rearrangement uses TRBV28 and TRBJ2-5, with 14 bases aligning to TRBD2. The CDR3 covers 16 residues. V dropped 4 bases and J dropped 3; count of bases not matched to a gene: 4. Germline assignment: CDR1 MDHEN and CDR2 SYDVKM.

This clonotype was seen at least ten times. The rearrangement joins TRBV12-3 or TRBV12-4 to TRBJ1-3, with a tentative D call TRBD1 (5 bases). Between the trimmed V and J ends, which lost 3 bases and 1 base, there was a span of 7 bases. The length of the CDR3 is 14 residues. CDR3 sequence (DNA): TGTGCCAGCAGTTTGCAGGGTTCTGGAAACACCATATATTTT. Residues: CASSLQGSGNTIYF.

This clonotype was observed many times. V usage is TRBV20-1 and J usage is TRBJ2-5; D remains unclear. This CDR3 is built from 14 residues. CDR1 and CDR2 from the germline V gene are DFQATT and SNEGSKA (reference sequence). Trimming removed 0 bases from V and 5 bases from J, with 13 bases in between. This CDR3 reads CSARDRMGRETQYF. CDR3 in DNA: TGCAGTGCTAGAGATCGGATGGGCCGGGAGACCCAGTACTTC.

A word on this clonotype: Being one base from a much bigger clone, this may be a read error. V usage is TRBV9 and J usage is TRBJ2-7, with 9 bases matching TRBD1. CDR3 length: 15 amino acids. V was clipped by 2 bases and J by 2 bases; unmatched bases: 5. Germline loops: CDR1 SGDLS, CDR2 YYNGEE. The DNA of the CDR3 is TGTGCCAGCAGCGTCGGACAGGGGAGCCCCTACGAGCAGTACTTC. It encodes CASSVGQGSPYEQYF.

This clonotype was detected ten times or more. The genes are TRBV13 and TRBJ2-1; 12 bases are shared with TRBD2. V was pared by 4 bases and J by 9 bases, with 10 bases of the junction left unmatched. The length of the CDR3 is 16 residues. Germline V gives CDR1 PRHDT, CDR2 FYEKMQ (reference sequence). CDR3 in DNA: TGTGCCAGCAGCTCCTCCACCAGACTAGCGGGAGTTGAGCAGTTCTTC. The encoded protein is CASSSSTRLAGVEQFF.

Ten or more counts support this clonotype. The chain is built from TRBV7-9 and TRBJ2-7; 9 nucleotides agree with TRBD1. CDR1 SEHNR and CDR2 FQNEAQ come from the germline V gene (reference sequence). Trimming took 3 bases from V and 6 from J; bases not matched to a gene: 3. The CDR3 is made up of 13 amino acids. In DNA form, the CDR3 reads TGTGCCAGCAGCTTCGGGACAGGGACCGAGCAGTACTTC. Protein sequence: CASSFGTGTEQYF.